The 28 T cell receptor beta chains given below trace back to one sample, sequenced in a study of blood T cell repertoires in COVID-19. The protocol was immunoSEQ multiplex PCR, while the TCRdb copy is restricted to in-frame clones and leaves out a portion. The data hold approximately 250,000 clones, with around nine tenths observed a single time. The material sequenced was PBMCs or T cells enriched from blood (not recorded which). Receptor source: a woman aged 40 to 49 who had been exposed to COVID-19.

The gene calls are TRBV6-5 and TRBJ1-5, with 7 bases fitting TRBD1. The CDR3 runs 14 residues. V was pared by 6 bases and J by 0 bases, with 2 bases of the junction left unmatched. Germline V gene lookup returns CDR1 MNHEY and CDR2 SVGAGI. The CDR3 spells CASRGTASNQPQHF. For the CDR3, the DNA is TGTGCCAGCAGGGGGACAGCTAGCAATCAGCCCCAGCATTTT.

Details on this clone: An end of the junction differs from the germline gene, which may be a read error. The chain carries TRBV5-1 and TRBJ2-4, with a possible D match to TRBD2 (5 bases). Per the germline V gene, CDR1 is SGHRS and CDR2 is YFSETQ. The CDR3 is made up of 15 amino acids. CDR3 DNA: TGTGCCAGCAGCTCAGGCGGGCAGGCCAAAAACATTCAGTACTTC. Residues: CASSSGGQAKNIQYF.

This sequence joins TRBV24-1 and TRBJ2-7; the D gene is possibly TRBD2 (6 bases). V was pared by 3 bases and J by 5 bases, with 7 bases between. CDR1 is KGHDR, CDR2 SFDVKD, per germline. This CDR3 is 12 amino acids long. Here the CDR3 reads CATSDGGDEQYF. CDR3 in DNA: TGTGCCACCAGTGATGGAGGGGACGAGCAGTACTTC.

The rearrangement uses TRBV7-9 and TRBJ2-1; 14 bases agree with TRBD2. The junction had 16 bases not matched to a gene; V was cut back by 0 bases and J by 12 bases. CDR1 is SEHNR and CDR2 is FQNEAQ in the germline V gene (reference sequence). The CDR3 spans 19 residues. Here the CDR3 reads CASSLAGTGRTSGRYGQFF. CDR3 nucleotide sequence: TGTGCCAGCAGCTTAGCCGGGACAGGGAGGACTAGCGGGAGGTACGGGCAGTTCTTC.

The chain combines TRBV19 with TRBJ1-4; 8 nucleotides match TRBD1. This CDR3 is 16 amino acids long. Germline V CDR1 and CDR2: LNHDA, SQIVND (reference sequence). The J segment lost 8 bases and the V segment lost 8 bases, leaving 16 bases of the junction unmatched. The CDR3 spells CASLSRGTGGREKLFF. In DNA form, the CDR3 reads TGTGCCAGTCTAAGTAGAGGAACAGGGGGACGGGAAAAACTGTTTTTT.

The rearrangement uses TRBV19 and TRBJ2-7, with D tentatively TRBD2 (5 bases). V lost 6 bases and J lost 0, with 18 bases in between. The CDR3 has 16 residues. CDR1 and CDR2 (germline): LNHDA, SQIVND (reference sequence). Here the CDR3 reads CASSTLERQSSYEQYV. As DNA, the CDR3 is TGTGCCAGTAGCACCCTGGAGCGGCAGAGCTCCTACGAGCAGTACGTC.

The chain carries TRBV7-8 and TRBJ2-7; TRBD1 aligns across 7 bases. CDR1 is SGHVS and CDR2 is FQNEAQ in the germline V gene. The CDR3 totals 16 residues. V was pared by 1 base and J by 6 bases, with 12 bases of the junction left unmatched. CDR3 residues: CASSLVLSAGGGEQYF. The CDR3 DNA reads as TGTGCCAGCAGCTTAGTTTTGTCGGCAGGGGGTGGCGAGCAGTACTTC.

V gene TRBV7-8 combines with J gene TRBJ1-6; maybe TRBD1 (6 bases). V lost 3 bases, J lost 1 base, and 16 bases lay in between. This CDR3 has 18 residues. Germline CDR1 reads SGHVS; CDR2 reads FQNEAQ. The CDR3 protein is CASSFFRLGTSYNSPLHF. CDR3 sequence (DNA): TGTGCCAGCAGCTTTTTCCGTTTGGGGACATCCTATAATTCACCCCTCCACTTT. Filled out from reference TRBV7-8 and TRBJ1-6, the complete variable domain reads GAGVSQSPRYKVAKRGQDVALRCDPISGHVSLFWYQQALGQGPEFLTYFQNEAQLDKSGLPSDRFFAERPEGSVSTLKIQRTQQEDSAVYLCASSFFRLGTSYNSPLHFGNGTRLTVT.

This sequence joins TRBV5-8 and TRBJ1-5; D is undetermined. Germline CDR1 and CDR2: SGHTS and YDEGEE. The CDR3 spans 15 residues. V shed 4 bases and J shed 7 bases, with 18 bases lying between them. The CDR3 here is CASSPEIWRGQPQHF. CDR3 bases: TGTGCCAGCAGCCCGGAAATTTGGAGAGGGCAGCCCCAGCATTTT.

CDR3 protein: CASFTRQGGQPQHF. The CDR3, as DNA: TGTGCCAGCTTTACACGACAGGGGGGTCAGCCCCAGCATTTT. The chain joins TRBV6-5 to TRBJ1-5; 9 nucleotides agree with TRBD1. This CDR3 has 14 residues. Germline assignment: CDR1 MNHEY and CDR2 SVGAGI. Unmatched junction bases numbered 8, after V lost 8 bases and J lost 6 bases.

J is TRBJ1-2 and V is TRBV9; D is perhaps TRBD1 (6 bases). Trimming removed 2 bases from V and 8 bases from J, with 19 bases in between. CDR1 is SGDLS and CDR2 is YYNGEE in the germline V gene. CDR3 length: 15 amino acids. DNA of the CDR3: TGTGCCAGCAGCGTGCGCTTGGGACACGTAGGAGGCTACACCTTC. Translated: CASSVRLGHVGGYTF.

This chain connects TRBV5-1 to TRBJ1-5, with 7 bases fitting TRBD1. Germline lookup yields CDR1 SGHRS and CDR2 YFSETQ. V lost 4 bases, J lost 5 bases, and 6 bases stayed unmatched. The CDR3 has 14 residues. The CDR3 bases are TGCGCCAGCAGCCCCTCAGGGGGAGATCAGCCCCAGCATTTT. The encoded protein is CASSPSGGDQPQHF.

The CDR3 DNA sequence: TGTGCCAGCAGCCGCGGACAGCAGACCCAGTACTTC. Its protein is CASSRGQQTQYF. The chain couples TRBV9 to TRBJ2-5; TRBD1 might be the D (6 bases). Trimming cost V 4 bases and J 6 bases, with 10 bases left between them. The CDR3 consists of 12 residues. Germline loops: CDR1 SGDLS, CDR2 YYNGEE.

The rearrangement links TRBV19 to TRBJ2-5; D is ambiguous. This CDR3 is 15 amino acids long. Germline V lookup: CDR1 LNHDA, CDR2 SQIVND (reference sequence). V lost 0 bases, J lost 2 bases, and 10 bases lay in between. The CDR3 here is CASSIEPASQETQYF. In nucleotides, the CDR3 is TGTGCCAGTAGTATAGAACCCGCCAGTCAAGAGACCCAGTACTTC.

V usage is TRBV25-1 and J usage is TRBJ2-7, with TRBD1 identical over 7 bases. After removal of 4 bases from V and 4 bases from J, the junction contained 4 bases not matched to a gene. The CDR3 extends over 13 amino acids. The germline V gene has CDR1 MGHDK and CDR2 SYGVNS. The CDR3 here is CASSATGIYEQYV. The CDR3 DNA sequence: TGTGCCAGCAGTGCGACAGGGATTTACGAGCAGTACGTC.

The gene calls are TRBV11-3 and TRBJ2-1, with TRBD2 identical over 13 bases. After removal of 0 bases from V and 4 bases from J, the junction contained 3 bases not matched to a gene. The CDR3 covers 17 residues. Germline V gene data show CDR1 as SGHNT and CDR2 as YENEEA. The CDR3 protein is CASSLDGLAGEYNEQFF. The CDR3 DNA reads TGTGCCAGCAGCTTAGATGGACTAGCGGGGGAATACAATGAGCAGTTCTTC.

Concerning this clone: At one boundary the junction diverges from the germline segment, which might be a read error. The CDR3 nucleotides read TGTGCCAGCAGCCTAGTTCCCACCAGTGAGCAGTTCTTC. Residues: CASSLVPTSEQFF. The chain carries TRBV5-1 and TRBJ2-1; D is unresolved. The CDR3 consists of 13 residues. CDR1 SGHRS and CDR2 YFSETQ come from the germline V gene.

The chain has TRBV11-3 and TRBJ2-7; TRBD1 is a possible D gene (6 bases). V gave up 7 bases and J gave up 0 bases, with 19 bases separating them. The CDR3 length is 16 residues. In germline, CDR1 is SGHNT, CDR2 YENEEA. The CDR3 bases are TGTGCCAGCAACACCCTGGGCCAGGGGATCTCCTACGAGCAGTACGTC. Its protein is CASNTLGQGISYEQYV.

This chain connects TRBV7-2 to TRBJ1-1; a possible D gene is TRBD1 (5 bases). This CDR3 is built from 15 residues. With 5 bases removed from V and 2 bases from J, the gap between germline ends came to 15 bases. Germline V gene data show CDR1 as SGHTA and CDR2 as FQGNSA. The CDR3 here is CASSLGHTRNTEAFF. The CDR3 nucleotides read TGTGCCAGCAGCCTAGGACACACCCGAAACACTGAAGCTTTCTTT. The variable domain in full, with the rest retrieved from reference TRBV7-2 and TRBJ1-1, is GAGVSQSPSNKVTEKGKDVELRCDPISGHTALYWYRQSLGQGLEFLIYFQGNSAPDKSGLPSDRFSAERTGGSVSTLTIQRTQQEDSAVYLCASSLGHTRNTEAFFGQGTRLTVV.

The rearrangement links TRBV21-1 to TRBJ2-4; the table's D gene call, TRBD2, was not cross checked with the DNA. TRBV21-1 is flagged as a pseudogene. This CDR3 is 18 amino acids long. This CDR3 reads CASSQIPGGRGTKNIQYF. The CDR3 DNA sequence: TGTGCCAGCAGCCAGATCCCGGGCGGGAGGGGAACCAAAAACATTCAGTACTTC.

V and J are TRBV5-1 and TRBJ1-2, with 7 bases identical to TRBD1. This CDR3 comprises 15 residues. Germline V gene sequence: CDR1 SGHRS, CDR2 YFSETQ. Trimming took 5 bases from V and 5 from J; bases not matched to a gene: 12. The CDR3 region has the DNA TGCGCCAGCAGTCCCCAGGGGGGAATAGGGTATGGCTACACCTTC. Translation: CASSPQGGIGYGYTF.

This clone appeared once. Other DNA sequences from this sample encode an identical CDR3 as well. CDR3 nucleotide sequence: TGCGCCAGCAGCTTTAGGGGGAACACTGAAGCTTTCTTT. This codes for CASSFRGNTEAFF. The chain couples TRBV5-1 to TRBJ1-1; possibly TRBD1 for D (5 bases). Trimming stripped 2 bases from V and 1 base from J, with 6 bases between. Germline V gene lookup returns CDR1 SGHRS and CDR2 YFSETQ. The CDR3 sequence is 13 residues long.

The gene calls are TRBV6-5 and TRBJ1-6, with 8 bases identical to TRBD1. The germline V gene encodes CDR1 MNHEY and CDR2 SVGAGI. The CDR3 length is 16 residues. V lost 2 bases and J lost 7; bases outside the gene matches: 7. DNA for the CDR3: TGTGCCAGCAGTTACACAATAGACAGGGGAAATTCACCCCTCCACTTT. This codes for CASSYTIDRGNSPLHF.

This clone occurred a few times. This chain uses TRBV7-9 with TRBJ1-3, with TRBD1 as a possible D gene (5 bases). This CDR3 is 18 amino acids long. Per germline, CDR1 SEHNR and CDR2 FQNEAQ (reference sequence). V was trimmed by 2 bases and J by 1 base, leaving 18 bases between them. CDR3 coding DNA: TGTGCCAGCAGCTTAAAGGGGTCATATCTATCTTCTGGAAACACCATATATTTT. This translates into CASSLKGSYLSSGNTIYF.

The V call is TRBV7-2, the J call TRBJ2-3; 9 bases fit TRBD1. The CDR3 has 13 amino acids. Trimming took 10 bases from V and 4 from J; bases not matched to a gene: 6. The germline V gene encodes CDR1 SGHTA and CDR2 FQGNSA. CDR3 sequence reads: CATDRGRADTQYF. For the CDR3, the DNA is TGTGCCACCGACAGGGGGAGGGCAGATACGCAGTATTTT.

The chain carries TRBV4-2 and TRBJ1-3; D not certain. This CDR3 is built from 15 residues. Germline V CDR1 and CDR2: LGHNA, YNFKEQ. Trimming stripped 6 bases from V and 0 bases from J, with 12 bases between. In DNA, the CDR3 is TGTGCCAGCAGAGAAACAGCAAGCTCTGGAAACACCATATATTTT. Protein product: CASRETASSGNTIYF.

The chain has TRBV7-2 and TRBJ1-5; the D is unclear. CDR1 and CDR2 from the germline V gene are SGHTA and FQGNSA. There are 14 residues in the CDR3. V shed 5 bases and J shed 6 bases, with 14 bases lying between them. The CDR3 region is CASSPNSQVQPQHF. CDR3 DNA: TGTGCCAGCAGCCCTAATTCTCAAGTTCAGCCCCAGCATTTT.

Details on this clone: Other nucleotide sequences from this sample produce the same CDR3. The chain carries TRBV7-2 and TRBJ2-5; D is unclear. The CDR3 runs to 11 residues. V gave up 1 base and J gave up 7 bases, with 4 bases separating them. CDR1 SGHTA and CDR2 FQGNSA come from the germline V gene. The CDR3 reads CASSLGGTQYF. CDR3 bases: TGTGCCAGCAGCTTAGGCGGGACCCAGTACTTC.